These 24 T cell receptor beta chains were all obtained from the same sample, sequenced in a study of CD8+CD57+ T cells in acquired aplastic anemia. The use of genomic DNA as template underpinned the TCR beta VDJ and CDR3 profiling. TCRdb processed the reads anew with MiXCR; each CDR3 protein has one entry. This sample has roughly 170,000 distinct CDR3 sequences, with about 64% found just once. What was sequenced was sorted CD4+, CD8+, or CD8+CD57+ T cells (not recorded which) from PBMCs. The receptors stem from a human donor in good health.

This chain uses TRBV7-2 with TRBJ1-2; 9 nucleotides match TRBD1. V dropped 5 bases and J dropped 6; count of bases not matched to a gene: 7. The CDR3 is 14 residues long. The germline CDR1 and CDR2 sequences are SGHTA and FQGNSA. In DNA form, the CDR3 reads TGTGCCAGCAGCCCCGGGACAGGGAGCCATGGCTACACCTTC. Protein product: CASSPGTGSHGYTF.

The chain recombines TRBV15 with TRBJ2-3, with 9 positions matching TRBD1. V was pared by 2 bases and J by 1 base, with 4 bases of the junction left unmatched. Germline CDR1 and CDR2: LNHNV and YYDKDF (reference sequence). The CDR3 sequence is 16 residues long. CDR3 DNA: TGTGCCACCAGCAGACCCCGGACAGGGGGCACAGATACGCAGTATTTT. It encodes CATSRPRTGGTDTQYF.

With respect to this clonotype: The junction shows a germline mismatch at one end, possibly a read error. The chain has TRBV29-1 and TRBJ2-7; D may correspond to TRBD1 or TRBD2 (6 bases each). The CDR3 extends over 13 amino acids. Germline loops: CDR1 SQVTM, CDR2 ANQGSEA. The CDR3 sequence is CSVQEGGSYEQYF. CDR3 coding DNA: TGCAGCGTTCAAGAGGGGGGCAGCTACGAGCAGTACTTC.

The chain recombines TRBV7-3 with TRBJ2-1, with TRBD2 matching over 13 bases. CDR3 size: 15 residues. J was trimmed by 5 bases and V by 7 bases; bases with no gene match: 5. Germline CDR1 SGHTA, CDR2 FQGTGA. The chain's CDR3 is CASTPGLAGNNEQFF. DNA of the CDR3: TGTGCCAGCACCCCGGGACTAGCGGGGAACAATGAGCAGTTCTTC.

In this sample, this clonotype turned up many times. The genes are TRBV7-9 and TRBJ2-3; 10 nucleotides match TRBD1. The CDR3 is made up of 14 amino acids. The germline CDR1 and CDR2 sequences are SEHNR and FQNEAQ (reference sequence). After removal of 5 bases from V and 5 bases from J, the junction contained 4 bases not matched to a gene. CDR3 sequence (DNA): TGTGCCAGCAGCGGACAGGGGGTGGGAGATACGCAGTATTTT. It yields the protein CASSGQGVGDTQYF.

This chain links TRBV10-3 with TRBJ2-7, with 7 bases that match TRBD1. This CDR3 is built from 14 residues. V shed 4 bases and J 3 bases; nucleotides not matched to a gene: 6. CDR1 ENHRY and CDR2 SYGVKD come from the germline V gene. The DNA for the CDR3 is TGTGCCATCAGTGGGAAGGACAGGATCTACGAGCAGTACTTC. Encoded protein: CAISGKDRIYEQYF.

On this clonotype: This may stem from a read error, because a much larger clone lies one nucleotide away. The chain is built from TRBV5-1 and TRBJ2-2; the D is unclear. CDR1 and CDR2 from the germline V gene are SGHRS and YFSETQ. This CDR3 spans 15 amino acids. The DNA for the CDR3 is TGCGCCAGCAGCTTGGAACCGATCAACACCGTGGAGCTGTTTTTT. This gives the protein CASSLEPINTVELFF.

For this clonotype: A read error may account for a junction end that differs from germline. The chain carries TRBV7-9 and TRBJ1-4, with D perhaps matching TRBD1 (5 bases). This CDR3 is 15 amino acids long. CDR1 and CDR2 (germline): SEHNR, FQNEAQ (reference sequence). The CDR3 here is CASSLAGGTNEKLFF. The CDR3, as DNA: TGTGCCAGCAGTTTAGCGGGGGGAACTAATGAAAAGCTGTTTTTT.

The DNA for the CDR3 is TGTGCCAGCAAGGGGGACAGCAATCAGCCCCAGCATTTT. This codes for CASKGDSNQPQHF. The genes are TRBV6-5 and TRBJ1-5, with D perhaps TRBD1 (6 bases). V was clipped by 7 bases and J by 1 base, with 8 bases between them. This CDR3 region has 13 residues. CDR1 and CDR2 from the germline V gene are MNHEY and SVGAGI.

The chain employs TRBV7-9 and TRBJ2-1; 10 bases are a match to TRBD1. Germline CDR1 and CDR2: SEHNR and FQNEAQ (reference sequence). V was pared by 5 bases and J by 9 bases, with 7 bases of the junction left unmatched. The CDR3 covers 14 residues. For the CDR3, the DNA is TGTGCCAGCAGCCCCGGGACAGGGGACCTTGAGCAGTTCTTC. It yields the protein CASSPGTGDLEQFF.

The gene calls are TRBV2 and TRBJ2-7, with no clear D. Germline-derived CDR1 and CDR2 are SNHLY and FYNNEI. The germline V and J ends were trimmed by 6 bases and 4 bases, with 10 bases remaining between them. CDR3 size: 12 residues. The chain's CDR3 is CASRDGKYEQYF. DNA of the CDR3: TGTGCCAGCAGGGACGGAAAATACGAGCAGTACTTC.

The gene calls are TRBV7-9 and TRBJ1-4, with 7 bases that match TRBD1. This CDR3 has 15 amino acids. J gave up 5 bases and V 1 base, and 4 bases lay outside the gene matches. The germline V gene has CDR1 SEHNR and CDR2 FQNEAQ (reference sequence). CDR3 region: CASSLDETGNEKLFF. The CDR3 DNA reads TGTGCCAGCAGCTTAGATGAGACAGGGAATGAAAAACTGTTTTTT.

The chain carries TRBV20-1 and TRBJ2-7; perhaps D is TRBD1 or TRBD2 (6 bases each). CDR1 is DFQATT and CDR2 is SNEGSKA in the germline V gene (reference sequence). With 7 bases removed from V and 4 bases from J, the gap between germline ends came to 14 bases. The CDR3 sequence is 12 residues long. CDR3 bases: TGCAGTGTAGGAGGGGGGAAATACGAGCAGTACTTC. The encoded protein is CSVGGGKYEQYF.

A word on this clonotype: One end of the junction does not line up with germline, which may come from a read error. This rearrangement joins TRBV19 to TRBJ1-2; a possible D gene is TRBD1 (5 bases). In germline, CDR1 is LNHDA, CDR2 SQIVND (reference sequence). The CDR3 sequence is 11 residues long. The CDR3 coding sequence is TGTGCCAGTACGTACGGGGCCGGCTGCACCTTC. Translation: CASTYGAGCTF. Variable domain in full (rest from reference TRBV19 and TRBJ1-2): DGGITQSPKYLFRKEGQNVTLSCEQNLNHDAMYWYRQDPGQGLRLIYYSQIVNDFQKGDIAEGYSVSREKKESFPLTVTSAQKNPTAFYLCASTYGAGCTFGSGTRLTVV.

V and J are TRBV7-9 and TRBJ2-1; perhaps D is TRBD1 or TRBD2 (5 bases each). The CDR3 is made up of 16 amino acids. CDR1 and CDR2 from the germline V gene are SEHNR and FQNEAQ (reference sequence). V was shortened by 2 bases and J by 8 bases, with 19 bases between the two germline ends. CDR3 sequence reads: CASSLPWRSGRHEQFF. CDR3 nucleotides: TGTGCCAGCAGCTTACCCTGGCGTTCGGGGCGGCATGAGCAGTTCTTC.

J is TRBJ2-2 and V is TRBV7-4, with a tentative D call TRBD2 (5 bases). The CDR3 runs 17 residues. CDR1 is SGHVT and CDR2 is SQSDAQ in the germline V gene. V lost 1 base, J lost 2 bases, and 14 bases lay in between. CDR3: CASSLDPCRTNTGELFF. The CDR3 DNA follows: TGTGCCAGCAGCTTAGATCCGTGCAGGACTAACACCGGGGAGCTGTTTTTT.

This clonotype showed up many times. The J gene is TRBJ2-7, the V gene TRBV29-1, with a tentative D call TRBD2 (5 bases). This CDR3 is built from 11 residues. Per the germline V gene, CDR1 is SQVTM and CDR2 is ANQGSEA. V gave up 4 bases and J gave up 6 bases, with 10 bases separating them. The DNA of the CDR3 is TGCAGCGTTGGTGAGGGTAGCGAGCAGTACTTC. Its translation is CSVGEGSEQYF.

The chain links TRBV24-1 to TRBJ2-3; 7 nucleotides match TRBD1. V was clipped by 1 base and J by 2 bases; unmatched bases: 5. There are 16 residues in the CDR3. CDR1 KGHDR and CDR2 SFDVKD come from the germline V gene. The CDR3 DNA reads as TGTGCCACCAGTGATTTTGACAGGGAATACACAGATACGCAGTATTTT. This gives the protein CATSDFDREYTDTQYF.

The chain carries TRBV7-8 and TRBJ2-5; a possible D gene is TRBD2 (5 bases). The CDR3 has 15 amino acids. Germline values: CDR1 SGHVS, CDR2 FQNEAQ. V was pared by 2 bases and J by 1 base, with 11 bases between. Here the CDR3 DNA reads TGTGCCAGCAGCTTACGGGAACCTCCCCAAGAGACCCAGTACTTC. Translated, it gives CASSLREPPQETQYF.

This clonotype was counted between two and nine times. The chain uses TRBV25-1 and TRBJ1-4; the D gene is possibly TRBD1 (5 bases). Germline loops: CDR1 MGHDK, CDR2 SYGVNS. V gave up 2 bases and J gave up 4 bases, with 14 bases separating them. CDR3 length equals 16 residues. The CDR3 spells CASSEMMRGDNEKLFF. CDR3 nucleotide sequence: TGTGCCAGCAGTGAAATGATGAGAGGGGATAATGAAAAACTGTTTTTT.

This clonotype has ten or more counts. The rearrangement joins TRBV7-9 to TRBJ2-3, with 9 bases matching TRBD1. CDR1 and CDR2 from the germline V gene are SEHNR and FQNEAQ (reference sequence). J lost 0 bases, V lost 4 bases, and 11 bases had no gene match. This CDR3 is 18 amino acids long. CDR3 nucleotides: TGTGCCAGCAGCTCGGGACAGGGAACGGGGGTGAGCACAGATACGCAGTATTTT. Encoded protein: CASSSGQGTGVSTDTQYF. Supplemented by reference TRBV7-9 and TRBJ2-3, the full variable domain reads DTGVSQNPRHKITKRGQNVTFRCDPISEHNRLYWYRQTLGQGPEFLTYFQNEAQLEKSRLLSDRFSAERPKGSFSTLEIQRTEQGDSAMYLCASSSGQGTGVSTDTQYFGPGTRLTVL.

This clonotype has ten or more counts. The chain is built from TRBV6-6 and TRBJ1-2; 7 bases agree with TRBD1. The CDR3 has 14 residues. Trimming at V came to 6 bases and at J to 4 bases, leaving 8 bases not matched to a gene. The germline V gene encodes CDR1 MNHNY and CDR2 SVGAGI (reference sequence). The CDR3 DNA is TGTGCCAGCAGCACCTTGACAGGGACCTATGGCTACACCTTC. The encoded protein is CASSTLTGTYGYTF.

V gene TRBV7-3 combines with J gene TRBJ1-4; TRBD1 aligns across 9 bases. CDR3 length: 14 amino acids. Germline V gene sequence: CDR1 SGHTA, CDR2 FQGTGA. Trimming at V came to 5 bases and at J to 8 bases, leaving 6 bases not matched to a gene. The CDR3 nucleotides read TGTGCCAGCAGCACCGGGACAGGGCTAGAAAAACTGTTTTTT. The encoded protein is CASSTGTGLEKLFF.

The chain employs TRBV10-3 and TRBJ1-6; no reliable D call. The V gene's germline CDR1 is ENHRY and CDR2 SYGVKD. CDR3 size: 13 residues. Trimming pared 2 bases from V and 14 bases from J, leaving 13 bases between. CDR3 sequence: CAISEIEGSSLHF. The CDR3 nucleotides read TGTGCCATCAGTGAGATCGAGGGCTCATCCCTCCACTTT.